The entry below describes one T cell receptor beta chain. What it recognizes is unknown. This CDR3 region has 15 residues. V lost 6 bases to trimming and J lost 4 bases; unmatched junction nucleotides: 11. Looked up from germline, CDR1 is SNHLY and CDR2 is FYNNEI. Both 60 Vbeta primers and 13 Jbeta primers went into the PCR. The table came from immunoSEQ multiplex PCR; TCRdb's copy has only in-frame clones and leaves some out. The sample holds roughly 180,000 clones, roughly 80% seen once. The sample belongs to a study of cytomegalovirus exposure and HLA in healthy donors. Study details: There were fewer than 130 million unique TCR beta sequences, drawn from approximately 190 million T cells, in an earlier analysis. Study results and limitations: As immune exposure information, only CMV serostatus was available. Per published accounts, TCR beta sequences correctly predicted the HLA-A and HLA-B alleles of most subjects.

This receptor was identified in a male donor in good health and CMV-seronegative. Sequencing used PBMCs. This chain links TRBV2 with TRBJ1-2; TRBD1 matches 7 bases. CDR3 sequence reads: CASRGDRTGFYGYTF. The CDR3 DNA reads TGTGCCAGCAGGGGGGACAGAACAGGATTCTATGGCTACACCTTC.